The clone carrying this T cell receptor beta chain has only one observation. V lost 6 bases, J lost 7 bases, and 24 bases lay in between. CDR1 is SGHVS and CDR2 is FQNEAQ in the germline V gene. The length of the CDR3 is 16 residues. This sample was included in a study of CD8+ T cells in alopecia areata. About the research overall: Patients received oral tofacitinib, 5 to 10 mg twice daily, for moderate-to-severe alopecia areata.

The authors extracted RNA and reverse transcribed it into cDNA as the sequencing template. The repertoire was sequenced with immunoSEQ multiplex PCR; TCRdb's copy has only in-frame clones and lacks some. The sample records 220,000 or so clones, around three fifths being singletons. The source is a human donor with alopecia areata. Material: CD4+ T cells sorted from blood, obtained at week 0. The rearrangement uses TRBV7-8 and TRBJ1-2, with D possibly being TRBD1 (5 bases). The CDR3 nucleotides are TGTGCCAGCAGGGAACCCTTCGCGGGGGAAGGGAGTGGCTACACCTTC. Residues: CASREPFAGEGSGYTF.